These T cell receptor beta chains were read from a single sample in a study of circulating and synovial CD4+ cells in juvenile arthritis. TCRdb's copy holds only in-frame clones and misses some; the assay was immunoSEQ multiplex PCR. The data contain about 34,000 clones, about 95% of them singletons. Sequences were obtained from CD4+ T cells from blood. These receptor sequences come from a human donor with juvenile idiopathic arthritis. Both conserved end residues are part of each CDR3. Each record gives: V gene, J gene, clone size, D gene, CDR3 DNA, CDR3 protein. D genes are given only for firm matches. Expanded clones are given a class, and other clones once, few, many or no size at all.

TRBV14	TRBJ1-2	NA	NA	TGTGCCAGCAGCCAAGTTGAGCGCGTCGGCTACACCTTC	CASSQVERVGYTF
TRBV19	TRBJ1-5	few	TRBD1	TGTGCCAGTAGGACAGGGCGGGTTCAGCCCCAGCATTTT	CASRTGRVQPQHF
TRBV5-1	TRBJ2-5	NA	TRBD2	TGCGCCAGCCTCCGGGGGGGGAGCGGGAAAGAGACCCAGTACTTC	CASLRGGSGKETQYF
TRBV6-1	TRBJ2-1	NA	NA	TGTGCCAGCAGACTGGCGGGTCACAATGAGCAGTTCTTC	CASRLAGHNEQFF
TRBV27	TRBJ1-1	NA	NA	TGTGCCAGCAGTTTAAGTCGGGGTCGTAGCACTGAAGCTTTCTTT	CASSLSRGRSTEAFF
TRBV7-2	TRBJ1-6	NA	TRBD1	TGTGCCAGCAGCCCATCGGGAGACAGGGGCTATTCACCCCTCCACTTT	CASSPSGDRGYSPLHF
TRBV29-1	TRBJ1-2	NA	NA	TGCAGCGTTAAGGGACAAGCCTATGGCTACACCTTC	CSVKGQAYGYTF
TRBV28	TRBJ2-2	NA	TRBD2	TGTGCCAGCTTTCAACGGGGGGATCGGGAGCTGTTTTTT	CASFQRGDRELFF
TRBV11-1	TRBJ1-3	NA	NA	TGTGCCAGCAGCCTCGGCTCTGGAAACACCATATATTTT	CASSLGSGNTIYF
TRBV4-2	TRBJ2-3	NA	TRBD2	TGTGCCAGCAGTCGCGGACTAGCGGGAGCAATAGATACGCAGTATTTT	CASSRGLAGAIDTQYF
TRBV27	TRBJ2-2	NA	TRBD1	TGTGCCAGCAGCCAATGGACAGGCCTTGCCTTACCCGCGAACACCGGGGAGCTGTTTTTT	CASSQWTGLALPANTGELFF
TRBV5-1	TRBJ1-5	NA	TRBD1	TGCGCCAGCAGCCCTGGACAGGGCAATCAGCCCCAGCATTTT	CASSPGQGNQPQHF
TRBV27	TRBJ1-2	NA	NA	TGTGCCAGCAGACCAGGCCCCCTTATGGATGGCTACACCTTC	CASRPGPLMDGYTF
TRBV27	TRBJ1-2	NA	TRBD1	TGTGCCAGCAGTCGACAGGGTTGGGAGGGCTACACCTTC	CASSRQGWEGYTF
TRBV2	TRBJ2-1	NA	NA	TGTGCCAGCAGGGGTGACAGCTCCAATGAGCAGTTCTTC	CASRGDSSNEQFF
TRBV7-6	TRBJ2-1	NA	TRBD1	TGTGCCAGCAGCCAAGGACAGGTCAGCTCCTACAATGAGCAGTTCTTC	CASSQGQVSSYNEQFF
TRBV28	TRBJ2-7	NA	NA	TGTGCCAGCAGCTCGAAGCCCCAGGGTTACGAGCAGTACTTC	CASSSKPQGYEQYF
TRBV5-1	TRBJ1-1	NA	NA	TGCGCCAGCAGCTTGGCTACCTACAGTCACACTGAAGCTTTCTTT	CASSLATYSHTEAFF
TRBV5-1	TRBJ2-7	NA	TRBD2	TGCGCCAGCAGCGGCGGGACTAGTAGTCGGGGCTACGAGCAGTACTTC	CASSGGTSSRGYEQYF
TRBV5-1	TRBJ2-1	NA	NA	TGCGCCAGCAGCCCGACAGGAGTTTTTTACAATGAGCAGTTCTTC	CASSPTGVFYNEQFF
TRBV27	TRBJ1-6	NA	NA	TGTGCCAGCAGTTTATATGCCAGGGATTCACCCCTCCACTTT	CASSLYARDSPLHF
TRBV28	TRBJ2-1	NA	TRBD2	TGTGCCAGCAGTTTGTCTAGCGGATTCCCCCGGGGTGAGCAGTTCTTC	CASSLSSGFPRGEQFF
TRBV29-1	TRBJ2-1	NA	NA	TGCAGCGTTGAGGCGCTAGCTAGTCCCTACAATGAGCAGTTCTTC	CSVEALASPYNEQFF
TRBV5-4	TRBJ1-3	NA	NA	TGTGCCAGCAGCTTGAGCGGGAGCTCTGGAAACACCATATATTTT	CASSLSGSSGNTIYF
TRBV11-3	TRBJ2-5	NA	NA	TGTGCCAGCAGCCAGGGAGGCCAAGAGACCCAGTACTTC	CASSQGGQETQYF
TRBV28	TRBJ1-2	NA	TRBD1	TGTGCCAGCAGTTTAGGGGTTGGTCAGGGGGCTCGTGGCTACACCTTC	CASSLGVGQGARGYTF
TRBV27	TRBJ2-5	once	TRBD2	TGTGCCAGCAAACCGGGGGGTATAGAGACCCAGTACTTC	CASKPGGIETQYF
TRBV18	TRBJ1-5	NA	TRBD1	TGTGCCAGCTCACCCGGGGACAGGGGGCTAGTCGAAAGCAATCAGCCCCAGCATTTT	CASSPGDRGLVESNQPQHF
TRBV5-4	TRBJ2-3	NA	NA	TGTGCCAGCAGCCCGCATTTGGAGGGGTTCGCAGATACGCAGTATTTT	CASSPHLEGFADTQYF
TRBV5-1	TRBJ2-3	NA	NA	TGCGCCAGCAGCTTGGCTCCCGACTTCTCCTCGGATACGCAGTATTTT	CASSLAPDFSSDTQYF
TRBV28	TRBJ2-1	once	TRBD1	TGTGCCAGCAGTTTGAGGGGGCCGTACAATGAGCAGTTCTTC	CASSLRGPYNEQFF
TRBV29-1	TRBJ2-3	NA	NA	TGCAGCGTTGAAGGGCTAGCAGATACGCAGTATTTT	CSVEGLADTQYF
TRBV14	TRBJ2-1	NA	TRBD2	TGTGCCAGCAGCCAAGTGGGACTAGCATCCCGAGGCTACAATGAGCAGTTCTTC	CASSQVGLASRGYNEQFF
TRBV4-1	TRBJ2-1	NA	TRBD2	TGCGCCAGCAGCCCTAGCGGGGGGTACAATGAGCAGTTCTTC	CASSPSGGYNEQFF
TRBV4-1	TRBJ2-7	NA	NA	TGCGCCAGCAGCCAAGAGGGCGGGCTGCCTACCTACGAGCAGTACTTC	CASSQEGGLPTYEQYF
TRBV5-4	TRBJ1-2	NA	NA	TGTGCCAGCAGCTTGGGGGCAGGCGATAAGGGCTACACCTTC	CASSLGAGDKGYTF
TRBV30	TRBJ1-1	few	NA	TGTGCCTGGAGTATCAGGGGCGACACTGAAGCTTTCTTT	CAWSIRGDTEAFF
TRBV6-5	TRBJ1-1	NA	NA	TGTGCCAGCACCGCGGGAAGGGTCGATTCAGATGAAGCTTTCTTT	CASTAGRVDSDEAFF
TRBV28	TRBJ2-7	NA	NA	TGTGCCAGCAGCCGACAGTCGATCTCCTACGAGCAGTACTTC	CASSRQSISYEQYF
TRBV4-1	TRBJ1-2	NA	NA	TGCGCCAGCAGCCAAGTAATCAGGGAAGGCTACACCTTC	CASSQVIREGYTF
TRBV28	TRBJ1-2	NA	TRBD1	TGTGCCAGCAGCCCTAACAGGGGAAAACCTAACTATGGCTACACCTTC	CASSPNRGKPNYGYTF
TRBV7-6	TRBJ2-5	once	NA	TGTGCCAGCAGCTTAGCTAGTCTGATCTACCAAGAGACCCAGTACTTC	CASSLASLIYQETQYF
TRBV27	TRBJ2-7	NA	TRBD2	TGTGCCAGCAGGGGGACTAGCGGCTCCTACGAGCAGTACTTC	CASRGTSGSYEQYF
TRBV4-3	TRBJ2-1	once	NA	TGCGCCAGCAGCCAAGAATATTTATACAATGAGCAGTTCTTC	CASSQEYLYNEQFF
TRBV30	TRBJ2-1	NA	TRBD2	TGTGCCCGCTCCCCGGTTGGTCGGGAGGGCAATGAGCAGTTCTTC	CARSPVGREGNEQFF
TRBV5-8	TRBJ1-3	NA	NA	TGTGCCAGCAGCTTGGCTATCGCAGGGCCAGGAAACACCATATATTTT	CASSLAIAGPGNTIYF